This T cell receptor (beta chain) was documented in a study of naive and memory T cell subsets. This clonotype has a handful of counts. Germline V gene sequence: CDR1 SEHNR, CDR2 FQNEAQ (reference sequence). The CDR3 is 13 residues long. V was trimmed by 5 bases and J by 6 bases, leaving 14 bases between them. Both TRBC1 and TRBC2 were covered by a beta constant-region primer of two equimolar oligonucleotides. Using its own MiXCR run on the UMI-ligation and nested PCR reads, TCRdb lists one record per CDR3 protein. The sample comprises under 100,000 distinct CDR3 sequences, 7% to 8% of which are singletons, and around 1.7% rests with the top ten.

This TCR came from a human donor in good health. The sample consisted of central memory CD4+ T cells from blood. The chain recombines TRBV7-9 with TRBJ2-7, with D possibly called TRBD1 or TRBD2 (6 bases each). CDR3 coding DNA: TGTGCCAGCAGCAACCGCGGGGACACCGAGCAGTACTTC. Protein: CASSNRGDTEQYF.